Listed below are T cell receptor beta chains from one sample, sequenced in a study of blood T cells in healthy people across ages. TCRdb recomputed calls from the 5' RACE reads with MiXCR, one row per CDR3 protein. The table has 600,000 to 850,000 distinct CDR3 sequences, approximately 25% seen once; the top ten hold 9% to 9.5%. In addition, the sample was reused for a study of T cells of mothers and their children.

Source material: blood. These receptors all come from a boy aged 5-17 years in good health. Both conserved end residues are part of each CDR3. Fields, in order: J gene, V gene, CDR3 protein.

J gene: TRBJ2-3
V gene: TRBV20-1
CDR3 protein: CSARDYRGVSTDTQYF

J gene: TRBJ1-2
V gene: TRBV29-1
CDR3 protein: CSVGSLPSTF

J gene: TRBJ2-5
V gene: TRBV2
CDR3 protein: CASSNISPTGSGETQYF

J gene: TRBJ2-4
V gene: TRBV25-1
CDR3 protein: CASSEFFTANIQYF

J gene: TRBJ2-3
V gene: TRBV7-2
CDR3 protein: CASSYSLGGDTQYF

J gene: TRBJ2-5
V gene: TRBV7-2
CDR3 protein: CASKLTYQETQYF

J gene: TRBJ1-5
V gene: TRBV7-9
CDR3 protein: CASSLQGGQPQHF

J gene: TRBJ2-4
V gene: TRBV28
CDR3 protein: CASSLLASGVAKNIQYF

J gene: TRBJ2-1
V gene: TRBV13
CDR3 protein: CASSLRGYNEQFF

J gene: TRBJ2-5
V gene: TRBV12-3/TRBV12-4
CDR3 protein: CAGSLNQETQYF

J gene: TRBJ1-4
V gene: TRBV9
CDR3 protein: CASSVSGDPRGINEKLFF

J gene: TRBJ2-5
V gene: TRBV2
CDR3 protein: CASSFSRSLETQYF

J gene: TRBJ2-3
V gene: TRBV20-1
CDR3 protein: CSARVSGGGDTQYF

J gene: TRBJ2-5
V gene: TRBV6-6
CDR3 protein: CASSYRQFQETQYF

J gene: TRBJ1-2
V gene: TRBV12-3/TRBV12-4
CDR3 protein: CASSLGGRAYGYTF

J gene: TRBJ2-5
V gene: TRBV19
CDR3 protein: CASSMIGETQYF